The 16 T cell receptor beta chains given below trace back to one sample, sequenced in a study of blood T cell repertoires in COVID-19. Sequenced by immunoSEQ multiplex PCR; TCRdb stores in-frame clones only, minus some. The data hold hundreds of thousands of clones, with around 80% observed a single time. Material: PBMCs or T cells enriched from blood (not recorded which). The receptors stem from a man aged 40-55 years who had been exposed to COVID-19.

The chain recombines TRBV19 with TRBJ2-7; maybe TRBD2 (5 bases). Trimming shortened V by 3 bases and J by 3 bases, and 12 bases separated the two germline ends. The CDR3 contains 14 residues. CDR1 is LNHDA, CDR2 SQIVND, per germline (reference sequence). DNA for the CDR3: TGTGCCAGTAGTATCTCAACTAGAAACTACGAGCAGTACTTC. Translation: CASSISTRNYEQYF.

The J gene is TRBJ1-3, the V gene TRBV28; 7 bases line up with TRBD1. Per the germline V gene, CDR1 is MDHEN and CDR2 is SYDVKM. CDR3 length: 15 residues. Unmatched junction bases numbered 3, after V lost 1 base and J lost 3 bases. The CDR3 is CASSLSRGNGNTIYF. The CDR3 bases are TGTGCCAGCAGTTTATCCAGGGGGAATGGAAACACCATATATTTT.

V usage is TRBV3-1 (or the pseudogene TRBV3-2) and J usage is TRBJ2-5; TRBD2 agrees at 7 bases. Germline V gene data show CDR1 as LGHDT and CDR2 as YNNKEL (reference sequence). The J segment lost 1 base and the V segment lost 0 bases, leaving 5 bases of the junction unmatched. The CDR3 is 16 residues long. The CDR3 sequence is CASSQDTWGGQETQYF. The CDR3 coding sequence is TGTGCCAGCAGCCAAGATACGTGGGGGGGCCAAGAGACCCAGTACTTC.

The chain links TRBV24-1 to TRBJ2-1; TRBD2 agrees at 7 bases. The germline CDR1 and CDR2 sequences are KGHDR and SFDVKD. V lost 9 bases, J lost 10 bases, and 14 bases stayed unmatched. The CDR3 has 14 amino acids. This chain's CDR3 is CATRSWGGPGEQFF. CDR3 DNA: TGTGCCACCCGCTCGTGGGGGGGACCTGGGGAGCAGTTCTTC.

The chain carries TRBV9 and TRBJ2-5; the D is unclear. The V gene's germline CDR1 is SGDLS and CDR2 YYNGEE. V lost 2 bases and J lost 2, with 10 bases in between. The CDR3 sequence is 14 residues long. In DNA form, the CDR3 reads TGTGCCAGCAGCGTTTCCGCCGGGCAAGAGACCCAGTACTTC. This sequence encodes CASSVSAGQETQYF.

This chain uses TRBV11-3 with TRBJ2-1, with D perhaps TRBD1 (6 bases). V was clipped by 5 bases and J by 2 bases, with 13 bases between them. Looked up from germline, CDR1 is SGHNT and CDR2 is YENEEA. The CDR3 length is 15 residues. This CDR3 is CASSPDRFTYNEQFF. In nucleotides, the CDR3 is TGTGCCAGCAGCCCCGACAGGTTTACCTACAATGAGCAGTTCTTC.

This clone has only one observation. J is TRBJ1-2 and V is TRBV5-4; 8 bases are a match to TRBD1. The ends lost 4 bases at V and 3 bases at J; junction bases unmatched: 5. The CDR3 is 14 amino acids. Germline values: CDR1 SGHNT, CDR2 YYREEE (reference sequence). CDR3 in DNA: TGTGCCAGCAGCACCTACAGGGGGGACTATGGCTACACCTTC. Protein sequence: CASSTYRGDYGYTF.

V and J are TRBV12-5 and TRBJ1-1; possibly TRBD1 for D (6 bases). The CDR3 is 15 amino acids. Germline V gene data show CDR1 as LGHNT and CDR2 as FRNRAP. The ends were cut back, 6 bases at V and 10 bases at J, with 24 bases in the middle. Here the CDR3 DNA reads TGTGCTAGTGGACCTGATCAGGGGTCCCGCTCCACAGCTTTCTTT. Protein product: CASGPDQGSRSTAFF. Full variable domain (rest looked up from reference TRBV12-5 and TRBJ1-1): DARVTQTPRHKVTEMGQEVTMRCQPILGHNTVFWYRQTMMQGLELLAYFRNRAPLDDSGMPKDRFSAEMPDATLATLKIQPSEPRDSAVYFCASGPDQGSRSTAFFGQGTRLTVV.

This chain links TRBV2 with TRBJ2-1; possible D gene TRBD2, 6 bases. This CDR3 has 12 amino acids. Germline CDR1 is SNHLY and CDR2 is FYNNEI. Trimming stripped 4 bases from V and 9 bases from J, with 10 bases between. The CDR3: CASSGLDREQFF. The DNA of the CDR3 is TGTGCCAGCAGTGGACTAGATCGTGAGCAGTTCTTC.

The chain recombines TRBV3-1 (or the pseudogene TRBV3-2) with TRBJ2-5; 10 bases map to TRBD2. Trimming removed 0 bases from V and 0 bases from J; junction bases left unmatched: 4. The CDR3 covers 17 residues. Germline lookup yields CDR1 LGHDT and CDR2 YNNKEL (reference sequence). The CDR3 here is CASSQDWLAGDQETQYF. The DNA of the CDR3 is TGTGCCAGCAGCCAAGATTGGCTAGCGGGGGACCAAGAGACCCAGTACTTC.

The chain uses TRBV11-3 and TRBJ2-7; no clear D. The V end lost 1 base, the J end lost 7 bases, and 11 bases lay between the germline ends. The CDR3 has 13 amino acids. Germline V gene data show CDR1 as SGHNT and CDR2 as YENEEA. The CDR3 sequence is CASSLGFLGEQYF. For the CDR3, the DNA is TGTGCCAGCAGCTTAGGTTTCCTAGGTGAGCAGTACTTC.

The chain couples TRBV27 to TRBJ2-7, with 9 bases matching TRBD2. Germline values: CDR1 MNHEY, CDR2 SMNVEV (reference sequence). The CDR3 length is 14 residues. V dropped 6 bases and J dropped 3; count of bases not matched to a gene: 6. DNA of the CDR3: TGTGCCAGCAGGTCCGGGACTAGCAGCTACGAGCAGTACTTC. Amino acid sequence: CASRSGTSSYEQYF.

This clone was counted a single time. The chain carries TRBV10-3 and TRBJ1-1; 7 bases match TRBD1. CDR1 and CDR2 from the germline V gene are ENHRY and SYGVKD. The V and J ends lost 4 bases and 9 bases, in that order; junction bases with no gene match: 5. CDR3 size: 12 residues. The CDR3 spells CAISAGTVKAFF. CDR3 nucleotides: TGTGCCATCAGTGCAGGGACAGTGAAAGCTTTCTTT.

This clone turned up a few times. The rearrangement links TRBV2 to TRBJ1-5, with 9 nucleotides matching TRBD1. Germline CDR1 reads SNHLY; CDR2 reads FYNNEI. The junction had 9 bases not matched to a gene; V was cut back by 6 bases and J by 6 bases. CDR3 length: 15 amino acids. The CDR3 sequence is CASREQGARSQPQHF. The CDR3 bases are TGTGCCAGCAGGGAACAGGGGGCGCGGAGTCAGCCCCAGCATTTT.

V and J are TRBV3-1 (or the pseudogene TRBV3-2) and TRBJ2-5; possibly TRBD1 for D (5 bases). V lost 4 bases to trimming and J lost 3 bases, with 18 bases between them. This CDR3 contains 16 residues. Germline values: CDR1 LGHDT, CDR2 YNNKEL (reference sequence). The CDR3 spells CASSRELMQGKETQYF. The CDR3 DNA follows: TGTGCCAGCAGCCGAGAGCTTATGCAGGGAAAAGAGACCCAGTACTTC.

The rearrangement links TRBV29-1 to TRBJ2-3; 8 nucleotides align to TRBD1. V lost 6 bases to trimming and J lost 6 bases; unmatched junction nucleotides: 5. CDR3 length: 12 amino acids. Germline lookup yields CDR1 SQVTM and CDR2 ANQGSEA. CDR3 protein: CSVDRGTDTQYF. CDR3 DNA: TGCAGCGTCGACAGGGGAACGGATACGCAGTATTTT.